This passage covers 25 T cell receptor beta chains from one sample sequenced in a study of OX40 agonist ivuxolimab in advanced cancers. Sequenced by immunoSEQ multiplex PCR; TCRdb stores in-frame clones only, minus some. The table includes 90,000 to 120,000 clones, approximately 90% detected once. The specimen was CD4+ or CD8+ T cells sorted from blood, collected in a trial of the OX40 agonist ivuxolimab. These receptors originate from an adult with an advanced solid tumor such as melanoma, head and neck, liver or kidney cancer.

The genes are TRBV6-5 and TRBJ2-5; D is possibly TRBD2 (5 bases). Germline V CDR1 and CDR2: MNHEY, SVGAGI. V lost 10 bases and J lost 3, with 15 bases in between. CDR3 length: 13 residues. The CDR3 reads CATQSHGKETQYF. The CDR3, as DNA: TGTGCCACCCAGAGTCACGGGAAAGAGACCCAGTACTTC.

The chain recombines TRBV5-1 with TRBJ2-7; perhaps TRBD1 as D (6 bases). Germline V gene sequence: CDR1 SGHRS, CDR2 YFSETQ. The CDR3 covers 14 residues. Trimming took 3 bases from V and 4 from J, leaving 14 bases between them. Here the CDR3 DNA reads TGCGCCAGCAGCTCGACAGGCGTTGAGTACGAGCAGTACTTC. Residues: CASSSTGVEYEQYF.

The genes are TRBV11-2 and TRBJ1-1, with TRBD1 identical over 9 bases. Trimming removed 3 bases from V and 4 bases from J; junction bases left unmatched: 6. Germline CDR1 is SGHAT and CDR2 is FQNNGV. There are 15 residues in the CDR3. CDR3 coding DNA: TGTGCCAGCAGCTTGTTACAGGGGGCGGGCACTGAAGCTTTCTTT. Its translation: CASSLLQGAGTEAFF.

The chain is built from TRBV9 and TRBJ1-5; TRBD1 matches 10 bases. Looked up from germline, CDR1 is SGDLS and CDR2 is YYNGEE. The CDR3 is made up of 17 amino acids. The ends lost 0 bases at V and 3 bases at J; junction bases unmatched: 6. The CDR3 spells CASSVGGGQGNNQPQHF. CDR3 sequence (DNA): TGTGCCAGCAGCGTAGGAGGGGGACAGGGGAACAATCAGCCCCAGCATTTT.

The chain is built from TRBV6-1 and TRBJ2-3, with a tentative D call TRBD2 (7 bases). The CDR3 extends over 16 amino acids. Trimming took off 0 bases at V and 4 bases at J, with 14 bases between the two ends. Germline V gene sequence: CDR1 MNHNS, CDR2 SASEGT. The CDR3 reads CASSEAGGRGPDTQYF. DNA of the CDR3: TGTGCCAGCAGTGAAGCGGGCGGGCGGGGGCCAGATACGCAGTATTTT.

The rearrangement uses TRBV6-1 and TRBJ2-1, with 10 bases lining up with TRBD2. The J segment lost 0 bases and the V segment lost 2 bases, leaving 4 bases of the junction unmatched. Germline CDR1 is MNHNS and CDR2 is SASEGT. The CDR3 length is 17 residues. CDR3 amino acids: CASSESLAGGSYNEQFF. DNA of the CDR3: TGTGCCAGCAGTGAAAGTTTAGCGGGAGGCTCCTACAATGAGCAGTTCTTC.

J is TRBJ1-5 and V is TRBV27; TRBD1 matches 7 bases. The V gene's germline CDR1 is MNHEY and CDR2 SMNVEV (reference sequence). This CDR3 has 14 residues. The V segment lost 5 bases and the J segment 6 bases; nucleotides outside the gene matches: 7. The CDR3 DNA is TGTGCCAGCAGTCCAGGGGGGGGCCCTCAGCCCCAGCATTTT. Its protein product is CASSPGGGPQPQHF.

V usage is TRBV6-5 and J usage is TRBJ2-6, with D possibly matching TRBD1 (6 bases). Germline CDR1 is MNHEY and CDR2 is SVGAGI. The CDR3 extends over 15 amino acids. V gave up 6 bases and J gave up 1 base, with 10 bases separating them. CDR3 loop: CASRATGSGANVLTF. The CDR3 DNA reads TGTGCCAGCAGAGCTACAGGGTCTGGGGCCAACGTCCTGACTTTC.

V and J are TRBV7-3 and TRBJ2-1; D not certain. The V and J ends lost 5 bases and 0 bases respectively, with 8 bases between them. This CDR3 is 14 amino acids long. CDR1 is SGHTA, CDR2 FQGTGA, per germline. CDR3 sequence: CASSAVSSYNEQFF. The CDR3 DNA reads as TGTGCCAGCAGCGCAGTCAGCTCCTACAATGAGCAGTTCTTC.

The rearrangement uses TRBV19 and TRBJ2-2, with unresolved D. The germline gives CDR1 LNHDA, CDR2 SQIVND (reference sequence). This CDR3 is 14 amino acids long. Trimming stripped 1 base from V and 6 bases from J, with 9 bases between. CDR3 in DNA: TGTGCCAGTAGTATAGTGGGGTCGCCCGGGGAGCTGTTTTTT. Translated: CASSIVGSPGELFF. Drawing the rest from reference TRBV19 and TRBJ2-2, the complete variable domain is DGGITQSPKYLFRKEGQNVTLSCEQNLNHDAMYWYRQDPGQGLRLIYYSQIVNDFQKGDIAEGYSVSREKKESFPLTVTSAQKNPTAFYLCASSIVGSPGELFFGEGSRLTVL.

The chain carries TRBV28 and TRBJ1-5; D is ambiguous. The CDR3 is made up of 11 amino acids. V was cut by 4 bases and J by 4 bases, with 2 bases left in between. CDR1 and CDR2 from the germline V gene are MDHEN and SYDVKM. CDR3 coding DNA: TGTGCCAGCAGTTGGAATCAGCCCCAGCATTTT. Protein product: CASSWNQPQHF.

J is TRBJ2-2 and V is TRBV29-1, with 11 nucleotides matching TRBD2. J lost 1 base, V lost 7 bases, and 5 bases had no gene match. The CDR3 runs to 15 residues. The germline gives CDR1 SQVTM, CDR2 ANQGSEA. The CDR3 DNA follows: TGCAGCGGCGGGACTAGCGGATTGAACACCGGGGAGCTGTTTTTT. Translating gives CSGGTSGLNTGELFF.

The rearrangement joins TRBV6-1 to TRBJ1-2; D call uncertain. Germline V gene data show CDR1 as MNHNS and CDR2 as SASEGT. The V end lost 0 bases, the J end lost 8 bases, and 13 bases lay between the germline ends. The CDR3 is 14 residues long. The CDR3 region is CASSEAGRPGGYTF. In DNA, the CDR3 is TGTGCCAGCAGTGAAGCTGGCAGGCCGGGGGGCTACACCTTC.

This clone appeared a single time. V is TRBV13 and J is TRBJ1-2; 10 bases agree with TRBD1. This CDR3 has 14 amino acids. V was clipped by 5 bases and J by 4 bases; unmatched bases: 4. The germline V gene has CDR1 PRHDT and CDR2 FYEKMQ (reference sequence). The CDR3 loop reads CASSTTGGGYGYTF. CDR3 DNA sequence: TGTGCCAGCAGCACGACAGGGGGCGGCTATGGCTACACCTTC.

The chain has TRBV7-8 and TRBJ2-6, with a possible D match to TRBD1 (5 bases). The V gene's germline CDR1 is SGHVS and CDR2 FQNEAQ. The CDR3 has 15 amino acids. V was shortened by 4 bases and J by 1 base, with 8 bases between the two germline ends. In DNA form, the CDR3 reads TGTGCCAGCAGCTATGGGGCTTCTGGGGCCAACGTCCTGACTTTC. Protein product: CASSYGASGANVLTF.

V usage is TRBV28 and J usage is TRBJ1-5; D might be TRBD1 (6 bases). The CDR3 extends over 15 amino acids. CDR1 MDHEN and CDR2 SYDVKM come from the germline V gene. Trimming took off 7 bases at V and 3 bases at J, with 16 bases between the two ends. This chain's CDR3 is CASTLLSGDNQPQHF. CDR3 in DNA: TGTGCCAGCACTCTTCTGTCAGGGGACAATCAGCCCCAGCATTTT.

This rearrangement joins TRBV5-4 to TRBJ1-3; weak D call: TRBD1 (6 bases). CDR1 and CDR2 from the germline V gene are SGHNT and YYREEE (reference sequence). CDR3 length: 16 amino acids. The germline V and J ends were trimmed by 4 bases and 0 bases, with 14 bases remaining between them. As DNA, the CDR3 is TGTGCCAGCAGCCTAGCGGGACAAGACTCTGGAAACACCATATATTTT. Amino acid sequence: CASSLAGQDSGNTIYF.

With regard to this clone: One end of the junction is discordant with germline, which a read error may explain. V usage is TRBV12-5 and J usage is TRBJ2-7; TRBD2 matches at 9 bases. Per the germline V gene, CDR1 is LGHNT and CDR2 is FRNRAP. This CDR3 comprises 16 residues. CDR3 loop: CDSGLVRASGTYEQYF. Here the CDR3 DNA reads TGTGATAGTGGTTTGGTAAGGGCTAGCGGGACCTACGAGCAGTACTTC.

Here the CDR3 DNA reads TGTGCCATCAGTGAGTCGAACATGGACAGCCAGTTCTACGAGCAGTACTTC. Translating it yields CAISESNMDSQFYEQYF. This chain uses TRBV10-3 with TRBJ2-7, with D tentatively TRBD1 (6 bases). The V end lost 0 bases, the J end lost 3 bases, and 18 bases lay between the germline ends. Per germline, CDR1 ENHRY and CDR2 SYGVKD. The CDR3 loop spans 17 amino acids.

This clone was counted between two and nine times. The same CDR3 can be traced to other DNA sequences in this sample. The CDR3 is CASSLGGRETQYF. CDR3 DNA: TGCGCCAGCAGCTTGGGTGGACGGGAGACCCAGTACTTC. J is TRBJ2-5 and V is TRBV5-1; D unresolved. The CDR3 consists of 13 residues. From germline, CDR1 is SGHRS and CDR2 YFSETQ. V shed 0 bases and J shed 5 bases, with 8 bases lying between them.

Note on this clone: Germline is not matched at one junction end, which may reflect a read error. Written as DNA, the CDR3 is TGTGCCAGCTCACCTGACACAGGGCGCCAGAACTTC. Translating it yields CASSPDTGRQNF. V gene TRBV18 combines with J gene TRBJ2-7; TRBD1 might be the D (6 bases). There are 12 residues in the CDR3. Germline V CDR1 and CDR2: KGHSH, LQKENI.

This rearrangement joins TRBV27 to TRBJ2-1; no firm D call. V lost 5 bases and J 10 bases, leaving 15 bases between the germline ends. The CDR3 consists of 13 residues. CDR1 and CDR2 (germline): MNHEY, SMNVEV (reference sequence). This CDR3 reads CASSPRSLREQFF. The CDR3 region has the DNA TGTGCCAGCAGTCCACGGTCCCTCAGGGAGCAGTTCTTC.

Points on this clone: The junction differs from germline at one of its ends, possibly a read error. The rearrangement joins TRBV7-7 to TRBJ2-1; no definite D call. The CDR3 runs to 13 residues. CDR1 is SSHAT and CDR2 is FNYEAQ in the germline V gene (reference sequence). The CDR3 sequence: CASSLARLGEQFF. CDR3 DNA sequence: TGTGCTAGCAGCTTAGCCCGGCTGGGAGAGCAGTTCTTC. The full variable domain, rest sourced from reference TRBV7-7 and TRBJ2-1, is GAGVSQSPRYKVTKRGQDVTLRCDPISSHATLYWYQQALGQGPEFLTYFNYEAQPDKSGLPSDRFSAERPEGSISTLTIQRTEQRDSAMYRCASSLARLGEQFFGPGTRLTVL.

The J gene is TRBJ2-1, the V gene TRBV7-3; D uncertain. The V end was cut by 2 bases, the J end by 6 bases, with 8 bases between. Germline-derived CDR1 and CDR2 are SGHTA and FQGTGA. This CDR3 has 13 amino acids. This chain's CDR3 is CASSLLVTNEQFF. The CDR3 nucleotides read TGTGCCAGCAGCTTACTTGTTACCAATGAGCAGTTCTTC. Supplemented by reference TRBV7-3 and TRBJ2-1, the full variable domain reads GAGVSQTPSNKVTEKGKYVELRCDPISGHTALYWYRQSLGQGPEFLIYFQGTGAADDSGLPNDRFFAVRPEGSVSTLKIQRTERGDSAVYLCASSLLVTNEQFFGPGTRLTVL.

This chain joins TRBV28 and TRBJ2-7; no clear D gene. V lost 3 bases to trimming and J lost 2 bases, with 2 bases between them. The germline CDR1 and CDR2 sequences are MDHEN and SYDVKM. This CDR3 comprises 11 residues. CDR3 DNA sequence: TGTGCCAGCAGTTTGGCCTACGAGCAGTACTTC. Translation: CASSLAYEQYF. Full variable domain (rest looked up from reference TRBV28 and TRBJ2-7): DVKVTQSSRYLVKRTGEKVFLECVQDMDHENMFWYRQDPGLGLRLIYFSYDVKMKEKGDIPEGYSVSREKKERFSLILESASTNQTSMYLCASSLAYEQYFGPGTRLTVT.